The 32 T cell receptor beta chains given below trace back to one sample, sequenced in a study of shared clonotypes between healthy human individuals. The repertoire was sequenced with immunoSEQ multiplex PCR; TCRdb's copy has only in-frame clones and lacks some. The sample holds about 120,000 clones, approximately 70% seen once. The sample was memory CD8+ T cells sorted from blood. Described subset: CD45RO+ cells pooled with CCR7-negative TemRA cells. The receptors come from a woman in her 30s in good health.

V gene TRBV4-1 combines with J gene TRBJ1-1; unclear D gene. V shed 3 bases and J shed 6 bases, with 14 bases lying between them. The CDR3 has 14 residues. The germline V gene encodes CDR1 MGHRA and CDR2 YSYEKL. CDR3 coding DNA: TGCGCCAGCAGCCAGCCACGGGTTTCCCCTGAAGCTTTCTTT. This sequence encodes CASSQPRVSPEAFF.

This clone has just a few counts. J is TRBJ1-5 and V is TRBV5-6; D is unclear. Per the germline V gene, CDR1 is SGHDT and CDR2 is YYEEEE. V dropped 4 bases and J dropped 4 bases, with 6 bases sitting between them. This CDR3 is built from 12 residues. CDR3 coding DNA: TGTGCCAGCAGCGCCTATAATCAGCCCCAGCATTTT. Translating gives CASSAYNQPQHF.

The CDR3 DNA reads as TGTGCCAGCAGTTTAGGGGGGGAGGTAATGTACTTC. It yields the protein CASSLGGEVMYF. The chain links TRBV28 to TRBJ2-7; 7 bases line up with TRBD2. Germline values: CDR1 MDHEN, CDR2 SYDVKM. Germline trimming cut 2 bases from V and 12 bases from J; bases unmatched to any gene: 7. The CDR3 is 12 residues long. Using reference TRBV28 and TRBJ2-7 for the parts outside the CDR3, the full variable domain is DVKVTQSSRYLVKRTGEKVFLECVQDMDHENMFWYRQDPGLGLRLIYFSYDVKMKEKGDIPEGYSVSREKKERFSLILESASTNQTSMYLCASSLGGEVMYFGPGTRLTVT.

The CDR3: CASRFYNEQFF. The CDR3 DNA sequence: TGTGCCAGCAGATTCTACAATGAGCAGTTCTTC. The rearrangement joins TRBV28 to TRBJ2-1; no reliable D call. Germline CDR1 MDHEN, CDR2 SYDVKM. V was clipped by 6 bases and J by 3 bases, with 3 bases between them. The CDR3 has 11 residues.

The count of this clone is one. This chain links TRBV5-4 with TRBJ2-7, with 8 bases lining up with TRBD1. This CDR3 region has 16 residues. J was trimmed by 3 bases and V by 4 bases; bases with no gene match: 12. Germline CDR1 is SGHNT and CDR2 is YYREEE (reference sequence). The CDR3 sequence: CASSQDPGQGFYEQYF. CDR3 in DNA: TGTGCCAGCAGCCAAGATCCTGGACAGGGATTCTACGAGCAGTACTTC.

V and J are TRBV9 and TRBJ2-1; 7 bases are a match to TRBD2. CDR1 and CDR2 (germline): SGDLS, YYNGEE. Losses at the gene ends were 4 bases for V and 9 bases for J; bases not matched to a gene: 4. The CDR3 has 12 residues. The CDR3 region is CASSPGLIEQFF. CDR3 coding DNA: TGTGCCAGCAGCCCGGGACTAATTGAGCAGTTCTTC.

In this sample, this clone turned up a few times. Other DNA sequences from this sample encode an identical CDR3 as well. This chain links TRBV5-4 with TRBJ1-1; D remains ambiguous. The CDR3 extends over 11 amino acids. V dropped 2 bases and J dropped 2 bases, with 1 base sitting between them. Germline CDR1 reads SGHNT; CDR2 reads YYREEE (reference sequence). The CDR3 spells CASSLNTEAFF. In DNA form, the CDR3 reads TGTGCCAGCAGCTTAAACACTGAAGCTTTCTTT.

This clone came up a few times. The V call is TRBV6-4, the J call TRBJ1-5, with D unclear. The length of the CDR3 is 13 residues. The V gene lost 2 bases and the J gene lost 2 bases, with 4 bases spanning the gap. Germline V CDR1 and CDR2: MRHNA, SNTAGT. The chain's CDR3 is CASSDRGNQPQHF. In DNA form, the CDR3 reads TGTGCCAGCAGTGACAGGGGCAATCAGCCCCAGCATTTT.

About this clone itself: Additional DNA sequences in this sample encode the identical CDR3. The chain couples TRBV7-9 to TRBJ2-1; 7 bases fit TRBD2. CDR3 size: 16 residues. Germline CDR1 is SEHNR and CDR2 is FQNEAQ (reference sequence). With V trimmed by 6 bases and J by 4 bases, 12 bases remained unmatched. The chain's CDR3 is CASSPPGGSKYNEQFF. The CDR3 nucleotides read TGTGCCAGCAGTCCCCCTGGCGGGAGTAAGTACAATGAGCAGTTCTTC.

Notes on this clone: Other DNA sequences in the same sample also yield this CDR3. This chain uses TRBV19 with TRBJ2-3; D is possibly TRBD1 (6 bases). Germline assignment: CDR1 LNHDA and CDR2 SQIVND (reference sequence). The CDR3 runs 13 residues. Trimming took off 3 bases at V and 6 bases at J, with 10 bases between the two ends. The CDR3 spells CASSIPRGDTQYF. In DNA form, the CDR3 reads TGTGCCAGTAGTATTCCCAGGGGTGATACGCAGTATTTT. The entire variable domain, with the rest obtained from reference TRBV19 and TRBJ2-3, is as follows: DGGITQSPKYLFRKEGQNVTLSCEQNLNHDAMYWYRQDPGQGLRLIYYSQIVNDFQKGDIAEGYSVSREKKESFPLTVTSAQKNPTAFYLCASSIPRGDTQYFGPGTRLTVL.

This clone showed up just a few times. The chain couples TRBV5-1 to TRBJ2-7; the D is unclear. Germline CDR1 is SGHRS and CDR2 is YFSETQ. Trimming removed 2 bases at V and 9 bases at J, with 12 bases between. This CDR3 has 12 residues. CDR3 amino acids: CASSFDGLGQYF. The CDR3 DNA sequence: TGCGCCAGCAGCTTCGACGGGCTCGGGCAGTACTTC.

The genes are TRBV5-4 and TRBJ2-3; a possible D gene is TRBD1 (7 bases). Germline loops: CDR1 SGHNT, CDR2 YYREEE (reference sequence). This CDR3 contains 17 residues. Between the trimmed V and J ends, which lost 2 bases and 0 bases, there was a span of 16 bases. The CDR3 region is CASSLEWAGGSTDTQYF. In DNA, the CDR3 is TGTGCCAGCAGCTTAGAATGGGCAGGGGGGAGCACAGATACGCAGTATTTT.

In its sample, this clone was seen many times. This chain connects TRBV4-2 to TRBJ2-7, with 12 positions matching TRBD2. The CDR3 has 17 residues. With V trimmed by 0 bases and J by 8 bases, 11 bases remained unmatched. CDR1 is LGHNA, CDR2 YNFKEQ, per germline. CDR3 bases: TGTGCCAGCAGCCAAGATAGGGGGGGACTAGCGGGTAAGAAGCAGTACTTC. This sequence encodes CASSQDRGGLAGKKQYF.

V usage is TRBV9 and J usage is TRBJ1-2; the D is unclear. Trimming left V 4 bases short and J 5 bases short, with 12 bases between. This CDR3 comprises 13 residues. In germline, CDR1 is SGDLS, CDR2 YYNGEE. CDR3 DNA sequence: TGTGCCAGCAGCCCCGGGAGTCTTTATGGCTACACCTTC. Protein product: CASSPGSLYGYTF.

This clone showed up just once. The chain is built from TRBV6-1 and TRBJ2-6; no clear D. CDR1 and CDR2 from the germline V gene are MNHNS and SASEGT. The CDR3 has 17 amino acids. Deletions cut 1 base from V and 3 bases from J, with 13 bases between. The CDR3 region is CASSEVGVGSGANVLTF. As DNA, the CDR3 is TGTGCCAGCAGTGAAGTAGGTGTGGGAAGTGGGGCCAACGTCCTGACTTTC.

The genes are TRBV4-1 and TRBJ2-1; the D gene is possibly TRBD1 (6 bases). This CDR3 contains 14 residues. V shed 4 bases and J shed 8 bases, with 15 bases lying between them. The V gene's germline CDR1 is MGHRA and CDR2 YSYEKL. The CDR3 sequence is CASSRFRGGDEQFF. The CDR3 DNA reads as TGCGCCAGCAGCCGTTTCAGGGGTGGCGATGAGCAGTTCTTC.

This chain connects TRBV28 to TRBJ2-1, with 10 nucleotides matching TRBD2. Unmatched junction bases numbered 12, after V lost 11 bases and J lost 2 bases. There are 16 residues in the CDR3. From germline, CDR1 is MDHEN and CDR2 SYDVKM. The CDR3 reads CAGGASGSLTYNEQFF. The CDR3 DNA is TGTGCCGGAGGAGCTAGCGGGAGTTTAACCTACAATGAGCAGTTCTTC.

The chain couples TRBV29-1 to TRBJ2-7, with a weak D call TRBD1 (6 bases). Germline V CDR1 and CDR2: SQVTM, ANQGSEA. V was clipped by 3 bases and J by 3 bases, with 27 bases between them. The CDR3 runs to 18 residues. CDR3 coding DNA: TGCAGCGTTGAGCGATTGGGGGCTCGACTGGGGCCGAGCTACGAGCAGTACTTC. It translates to CSVERLGARLGPSYEQYF.

The rearrangement uses TRBV27 and TRBJ2-7; D could derive from TRBD1 or TRBD2 (6 bases each). The CDR3 extends over 17 amino acids. The germline V and J ends were trimmed by 6 bases and 1 base, with 22 bases remaining between them. CDR1 MNHEY and CDR2 SMNVEV come from the germline V gene (reference sequence). The CDR3 DNA reads as TGTGCCAGCAGAGTTAGGGGGGTGGGGTTTTCATCCTACGAGCAGTACTTC. Translation: CASRVRGVGFSSYEQYF.

V gene TRBV5-1 combines with J gene TRBJ2-3; TRBD1 is a possible D gene (5 bases). CDR3 length: 16 amino acids. Germline CDR1 reads SGHRS; CDR2 reads YFSETQ. Trimming took 0 bases from V and 1 from J, leaving 12 bases between them. The CDR3 here is CASSLVVDSRTDTQYF. The CDR3 nucleotides read TGCGCCAGCAGCTTGGTTGTCGACAGCCGCACAGATACGCAGTATTTT.

The chain is built from TRBV29-1 and TRBJ2-5, with D possibly being TRBD2 (5 bases). The J call may be incorrect, as the DNA end agrees better with TRBJ2-7. Germline CDR1 reads SQVTM; CDR2 reads ANQGSEA. The CDR3 covers 13 residues. The CDR3 sequence is CSAGYGETYEQYF. In DNA, the CDR3 is TGCAGCGCCGGTTACGGGGAGACCTACGAGCAGTACTTC.

This clone was counted only a few times. The rearrangement uses TRBV9 and TRBJ2-7; weak D call: TRBD1 (5 bases). V gave up 2 bases and J gave up 0 bases, with 15 bases separating them. CDR1 SGDLS and CDR2 YYNGEE come from the germline V gene. The CDR3 is 16 residues long. The CDR3 sequence is CASSVGDSLFSYEQYF. The CDR3 nucleotides read TGTGCCAGCAGCGTGGGTGACAGCCTCTTCTCCTACGAGCAGTACTTC.

A word on this clone: A much more abundant neighbour one base away suggests this may be a read error. The identical CDR3 is also encoded by other nucleotide sequences in the sample. This chain links TRBV6-1 with TRBJ2-7; D is unresolved. This CDR3 is built from 12 residues. The germline V gene encodes CDR1 MNHNS and CDR2 SASEGT. Trimming cost V 3 bases and J 2 bases, with 5 bases left between them. CDR3 in amino acids: CASSDGPYEQYF. The CDR3 nucleotides read TGTGCCAGCAGTGATGGACCCTACGAGCAGTACTTC.

The rearrangement joins TRBV28 to TRBJ2-7; D may be TRBD1 (6 bases). Trimming took 2 bases from V and 3 from J, leaving 14 bases between them. The CDR3 is 15 amino acids. Germline CDR1 and CDR2: MDHEN and SYDVKM. Written as DNA, the CDR3 is TGTGCCAGCAGTTTAGGGCAGGGGCTAGGCTACGAGCAGTACTTC. Its protein product is CASSLGQGLGYEQYF.

This clone came up many times. CDR3 in DNA: TGCGCCAGCAGCCGGGACCCAAGCTCCTACGAGCAGTACTTC. This codes for CASSRDPSSYEQYF. This sequence joins TRBV10-1 and TRBJ2-7; D possibly uses TRBD1 or TRBD2 (5 bases each). Germline lookup yields CDR1 WNHNN and CDR2 SYGVQD (reference sequence). V was cut by 6 bases and J by 0 bases, with 12 bases left in between. The CDR3 extends over 14 amino acids.

The chain employs TRBV5-1 and TRBJ1-4; perhaps TRBD1 as D (5 bases). The CDR3 totals 11 residues. V was shortened by 7 bases and J by 8 bases, with 9 bases between the two germline ends. The germline V gene encodes CDR1 SGHRS and CDR2 YFSETQ. Written as DNA, the CDR3 is TGCGCCAGCCATCAGGGAGAAAAACTGTTTTTT. Translation gives CASHQGEKLFF.

This clone was seen more than once but under ten times. This rearrangement joins TRBV10-3 to TRBJ2-7; perhaps TRBD2 as D (6 bases). CDR3 length: 10 residues. V dropped 9 bases and J dropped 12 bases, with 15 bases sitting between them. Germline CDR1 is ENHRY and CDR2 is SYGVKD. CDR3 DNA: TGTGCCATTGGGAGGACTATCCGGTACTTC. Protein sequence: CAIGRTIRYF.

The chain's CDR3 is CASSLRGGEQYF. CDR3 nucleotides: TGCGCCAGCAGCTTGCGGGGTGGTGAGCAGTACTTC. This rearrangement joins TRBV5-1 to TRBJ2-7; D possibly corresponds to TRBD2 (5 bases). The CDR3 loop spans 12 amino acids. V shed 1 base and J shed 7 bases, with 9 bases lying between them. Germline V gene lookup returns CDR1 SGHRS and CDR2 YFSETQ.

V gene TRBV30 combines with J gene TRBJ2-7, with D perhaps TRBD1 (5 bases). Per germline, CDR1 GTSNPN and CDR2 SVGIG (reference sequence). The V end lost 4 bases, the J end lost 7 bases, and 23 bases lay between the germline ends. The CDR3 is 15 residues long. The CDR3 DNA is TGTGCCTGGATGATTGATGGCAGGGCAACGTCTGAGCAGTACTTC. Protein: CAWMIDGRATSEQYF. The whole variable domain, filled in from reference TRBV30 and TRBJ2-7, reads SQTIHQWPATLVQPVGSPLSLECTVEGTSNPNLYWYRQAAGRGLQLLFYSVGIGQISSEVPQNLSASRPQDRQFILSSKKLLLSDSGFYLCAWMIDGRATSEQYFGPGTRLTVT.

The rearrangement uses TRBV10-3 and TRBJ1-2; weak D call: TRBD1 (5 bases). Trimming removed 4 bases at V and 8 bases at J, with 17 bases between. The V gene's germline CDR1 is ENHRY and CDR2 SYGVKD. CDR3 size: 14 residues. The CDR3 DNA reads as TGTGCCATCAGTGGCCAGGGTCCATTGGGCGGCTACACCTTC. Amino acid sequence: CAISGQGPLGGYTF.

The table lists this clone with a few counts. This chain joins TRBV4-1 and TRBJ1-1; D perhaps matches TRBD1 (5 bases). The V gene's germline CDR1 is MGHRA and CDR2 YSYEKL. The CDR3 is 15 amino acids. The germline V and J ends were trimmed by 2 bases and 0 bases, with 10 bases remaining between them. The CDR3 sequence is CASSQWGPMNTEAFF. Written as DNA, the CDR3 is TGCGCCAGCAGCCAATGGGGACCCATGAACACTGAAGCTTTCTTT.

This clone was seen only once. The chain employs TRBV11-2 and TRBJ1-2; unclear D gene. The CDR3 is 15 amino acids. The ends were cut back, 0 bases at V and 4 bases at J, with 12 bases in the middle. Germline V gene sequence: CDR1 SGHAT, CDR2 FQNNGV. CDR3 sequence: CASSLEEREGYGYTF. The CDR3 region has the DNA TGTGCCAGCAGCTTAGAAGAGAGGGAAGGCTATGGCTACACCTTC.